Listed below are T cell receptor beta chains from one sample, sequenced in a study of T cell repertoires in cytomegalovirus infection. These TCRs are of unknown antigen specificity. TCRdb passed the reads through MiXCR, listing each CDR3 protein once. The sample includes about 310,000 distinct CDR3 sequences, more than 20% of them seen just once. The sample in question was cultured PBMCs, obtained from culture after CMV antigen stimulation. Receptors were obtained from a human donor in good health (CMV status not recorded). Some clones in this sample may be carry-over from other donors' samples. Both conserved end residues are part of each CDR3. D genes are given only for firm matches. Not all rows give a size; the values are once, few, many and, for expanded clones, a class.

d_call | j_call | v_call | clone_size | cdr3_nt | cdr3_aa
- | TRBJ1-2 | TRBV29-1 | many | TGCAGCGTTGTGGGTTCCCCTCTATTAGGCTACACCTTC | CSVVGSPLLGYTF
TRBD2 | TRBJ2-7 | TRBV28 | few | TGTGCCAGCGCCCCGGGGGGGGGCGGCTACGAGCAGTACTTC | CASAPGGGGYEQYF
TRBD1 | TRBJ1-2 | TRBV7-2 | many | TGTGCCAGCAGCACCTATACAGGGGGGGACTATGGCTACACCTTC | CASSTYTGGDYGYTF
TRBD1 | TRBJ1-2 | TRBV6-2/TRBV6-3 | many | TGTGCCATAAGGGAGTGGGGGACAGATGATGGCTACACCTTC | CAIREWGTDDGYTF
TRBD1 | TRBJ1-2 | TRBV12-3/TRBV12-4 | - | TGTGCCAGCAGTTCACGGACAGGGGGATATGGCTACACCTTC | CASSSRTGGYGYTF
- | TRBJ1-1 | TRBV3-1 | few | TGTGCCAGCAGCCAAGGTAGTCAGGAAGCTTTCTTT | CASSQGSQEAFF
- | TRBJ1-5 | TRBV20-1 | few | TGCAGTGCTAGAGCGGGGGGTGAAAATCAGCCCCAGCATTTT | CSARAGGENQPQHF
TRBD2 | TRBJ2-1 | TRBV19 | once | TGTGCCGCTGGCACCGGGACTAGTATTTATAATGAGCAGTTCTTC | CAAGTGTSIYNEQFF
- | TRBJ2-2 | TRBV19 | few | TGTGCCAGTAGTGAAGGAAGCGCGAACACCGGGGAGCTGTTTTTT | CASSEGSANTGELFF
- | TRBJ1-2 | TRBV29-1 | few | TGCAGCGGAGGGGAGGACTATGGCTACACCTTC | CSGGEDYGYTF
- | TRBJ1-2 | TRBV27 | - | TGTGCCAGCAAGGTCGGCAGGGACCACTATGGCTACACCTTC | CASKVGRDHYGYTF
TRBD2 | TRBJ2-7 | TRBV12-3/TRBV12-4 | many | TGTGCCAGCACCCCGGGGCTAGCGGACTACGAGCAGTACTTC | CASTPGLADYEQYF
- | TRBJ2-4 | TRBV2 | - | TGTGCCAGCATTGGGGCCGGAGTCGCCAAAAACATTCAGTACTTC | CASIGAGVAKNIQYF
- | TRBJ1-4 | TRBV7-8 | many | TGTGCCAGCAGCTCCCACCTCCTAACCGTAGCTAATGAAAAACTGTTTTTT | CASSSHLLTVANEKLFF
TRBD1 | TRBJ1-1 | TRBV11-2 | few | TGTGCCAGCAGCTTAGGTAGGGGTGGCAGGGGGCGCGAAGCTTTCTTT | CASSLGRGGRGREAFF
- | TRBJ2-2 | TRBV7-2 | many | TGTGCCAGCACCCAGCGAGGCCAGGACTTTATAACTACCGTGGAGCTGTTTTTT | CASTQRGQDFITTVELFF
- | TRBJ2-3 | TRBV4-1 | many | TGCGCCAGCAGGCCCCCAGGGTTGAGCACAGATACGCAGTATTTT | CASRPPGLSTDTQYF
- | TRBJ2-1 | TRBV7-9 | many | TGTGCCAGCAGTCGTACTAATGCTGCTGAGCAGTTCTTC | CASSRTNAAEQFF
TRBD1 | TRBJ2-7 | TRBV7-9 | few | TGTGCCAGCAGTCCCGGGACAGGGGTATGGGACGAGCAGTACTTC | CASSPGTGVWDEQYF
- | TRBJ2-1 | TRBV5-1 | many | TGCGCCAGCAGTCTTCGAGCCGGAGGCTCCTACAATGAGCAGTTCTTC | CASSLRAGGSYNEQFF